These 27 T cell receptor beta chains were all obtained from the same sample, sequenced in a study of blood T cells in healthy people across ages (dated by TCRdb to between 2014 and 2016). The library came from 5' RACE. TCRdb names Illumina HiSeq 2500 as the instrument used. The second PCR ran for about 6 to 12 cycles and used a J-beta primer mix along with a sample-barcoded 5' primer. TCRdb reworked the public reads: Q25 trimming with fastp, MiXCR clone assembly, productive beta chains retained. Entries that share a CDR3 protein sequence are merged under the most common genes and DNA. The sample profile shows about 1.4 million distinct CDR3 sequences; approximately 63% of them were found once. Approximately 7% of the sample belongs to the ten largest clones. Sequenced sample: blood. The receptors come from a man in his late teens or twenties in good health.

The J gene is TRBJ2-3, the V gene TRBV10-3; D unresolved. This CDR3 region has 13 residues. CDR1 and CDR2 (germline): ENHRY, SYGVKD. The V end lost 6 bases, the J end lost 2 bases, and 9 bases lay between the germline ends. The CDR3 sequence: CAISHEDTDTQYF. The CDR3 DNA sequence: TGTGCCATCAGCCACGAAGACACAGATACGCAGTATTTT.

The DNA for the CDR3 is TGCGCCAGCAGTGATACTAGCGGAGGGGGCTCCACAGATACGCAGTATTTT. This gives the protein CASSDTSGGGSTDTQYF. The V and J genes are TRBV10-2 and TRBJ2-3; a possible D gene is TRBD2 (8 bases). Germline V lookup: CDR1 WSHSY, CDR2 SAAADI. This CDR3 region has 17 residues. V lost 3 bases to trimming and J lost 2 bases, with 18 bases between them.

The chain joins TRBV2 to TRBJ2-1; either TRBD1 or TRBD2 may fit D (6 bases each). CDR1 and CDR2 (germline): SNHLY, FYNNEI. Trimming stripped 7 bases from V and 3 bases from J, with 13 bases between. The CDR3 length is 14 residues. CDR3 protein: CASIPGGGYNEQFF. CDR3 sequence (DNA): TGTGCCAGCATCCCAGGAGGGGGCTACAATGAGCAGTTCTTC. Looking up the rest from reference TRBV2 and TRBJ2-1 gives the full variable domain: EPEVTQTPSHQVTQMGQEVILRCVPISNHLYFYWYRQILGQKVEFLVSFYNNEISEKSEIFDDQFSVERPDGSNFTLKIRSTKLEDSAMYFCASIPGGGYNEQFFGPGTRLTVL.

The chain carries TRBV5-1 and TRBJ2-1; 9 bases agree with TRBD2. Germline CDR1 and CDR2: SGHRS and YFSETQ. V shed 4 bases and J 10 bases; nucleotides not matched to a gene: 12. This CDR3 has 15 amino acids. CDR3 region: CASSPSRLADYEQFF. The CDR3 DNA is TGCGCCAGCAGCCCGTCTAGACTAGCGGATTACGAGCAGTTCTTC.

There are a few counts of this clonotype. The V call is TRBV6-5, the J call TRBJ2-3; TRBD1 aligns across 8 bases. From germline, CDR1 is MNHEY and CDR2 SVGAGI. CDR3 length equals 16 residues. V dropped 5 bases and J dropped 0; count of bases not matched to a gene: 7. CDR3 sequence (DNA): TGTGCCAGCAGTCGACGTGGACAGGGAAGCACAGATACGCAGTATTTT. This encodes CASSRRGQGSTDTQYF.

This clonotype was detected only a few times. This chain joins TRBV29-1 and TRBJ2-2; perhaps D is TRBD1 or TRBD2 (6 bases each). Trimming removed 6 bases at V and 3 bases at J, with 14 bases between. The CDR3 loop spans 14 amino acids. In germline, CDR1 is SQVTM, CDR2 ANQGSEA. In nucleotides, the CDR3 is TGCAGCGTCCCTGTTGGGGGGCACACCGGGGAGCTGTTTTTT. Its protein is CSVPVGGHTGELFF.

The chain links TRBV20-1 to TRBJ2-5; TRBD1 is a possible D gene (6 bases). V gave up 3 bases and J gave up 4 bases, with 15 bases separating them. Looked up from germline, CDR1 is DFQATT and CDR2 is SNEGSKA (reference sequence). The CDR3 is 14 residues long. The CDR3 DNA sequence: TGCAGTGCTAGGGGGGCCGGGGCGGGAGAGACCCAGTACTTC. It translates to CSARGAGAGETQYF.

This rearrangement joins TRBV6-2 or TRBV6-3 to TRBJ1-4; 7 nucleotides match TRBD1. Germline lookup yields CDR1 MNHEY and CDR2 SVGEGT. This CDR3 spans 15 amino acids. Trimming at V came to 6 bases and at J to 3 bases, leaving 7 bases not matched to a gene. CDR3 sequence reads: CASRRGGPPNEKLFF. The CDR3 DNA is TGTGCCAGCAGAAGAGGGGGCCCCCCTAATGAAAAACTGTTTTTT.

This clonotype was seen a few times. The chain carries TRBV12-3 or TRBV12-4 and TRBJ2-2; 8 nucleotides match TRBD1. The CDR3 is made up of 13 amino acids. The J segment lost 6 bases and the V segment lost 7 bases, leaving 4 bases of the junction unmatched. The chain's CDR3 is CASNRQGSGELFF. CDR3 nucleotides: TGTGCCAGCAATCGACAGGGGTCCGGGGAGCTGTTTTTT.

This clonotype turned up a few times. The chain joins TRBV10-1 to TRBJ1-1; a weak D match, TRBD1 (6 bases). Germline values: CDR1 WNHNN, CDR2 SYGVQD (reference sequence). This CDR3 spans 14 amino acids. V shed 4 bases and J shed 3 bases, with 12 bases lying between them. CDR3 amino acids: CASSVNSGDTEAFF. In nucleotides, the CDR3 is TGCGCCAGCAGTGTGAATTCAGGGGACACTGAAGCTTTCTTT.

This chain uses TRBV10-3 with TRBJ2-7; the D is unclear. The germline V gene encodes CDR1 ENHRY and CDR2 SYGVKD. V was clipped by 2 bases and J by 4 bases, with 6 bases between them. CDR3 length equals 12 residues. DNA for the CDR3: TGTGCCATCAGTGAGGCCTATTACGAGCAGTACTTC. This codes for CAISEAYYEQYF.

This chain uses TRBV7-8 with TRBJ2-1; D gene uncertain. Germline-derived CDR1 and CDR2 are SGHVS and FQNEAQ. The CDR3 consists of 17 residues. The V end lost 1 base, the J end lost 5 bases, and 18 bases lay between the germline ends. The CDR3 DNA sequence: TGTGCCAGCAGCTTAGGTCCAGCAATGTCGAAAAACAATGAGCAGTTCTTC. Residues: CASSLGPAMSKNNEQFF.

CDR3 region: CSVKGSGTGPNQPQHF. The CDR3 bases are TGCAGCGTTAAGGGTAGTGGGACAGGTCCAAATCAGCCCCAGCATTTT. The chain employs TRBV29-1 and TRBJ1-5, with 8 bases matching TRBD1. CDR3 length: 16 residues. V lost 5 bases to trimming and J lost 4 bases; unmatched junction nucleotides: 13. The V gene's germline CDR1 is SQVTM and CDR2 ANQGSEA. Filled out from reference TRBV29-1 and TRBJ1-5, the complete variable domain reads SAVISQKPSRDICQRGTSLTIQCQVDSQVTMMFWYRQQPGQSLTLIATANQGSEATYESGFVIDKFPISRPNLTFSTLTVSNMSPEDSSIYLCSVKGSGTGPNQPQHFGDGTRLSIL.

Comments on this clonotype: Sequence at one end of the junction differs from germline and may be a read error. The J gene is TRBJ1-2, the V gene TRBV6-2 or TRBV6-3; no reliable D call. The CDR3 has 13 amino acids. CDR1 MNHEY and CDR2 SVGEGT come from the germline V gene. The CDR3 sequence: CASSDSTHCGYTF. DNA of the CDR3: TGTGCCAGCAGTGACTCGACACACTGCGGCTACACCTTC.

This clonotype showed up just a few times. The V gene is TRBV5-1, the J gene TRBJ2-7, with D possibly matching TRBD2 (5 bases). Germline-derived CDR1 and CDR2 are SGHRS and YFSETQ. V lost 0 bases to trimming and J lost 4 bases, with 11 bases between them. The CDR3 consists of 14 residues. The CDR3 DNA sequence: TGCGCCAGCAGCTTGGGGGGAGCTCGGTACGAGCAGTACTTC. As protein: CASSLGGARYEQYF. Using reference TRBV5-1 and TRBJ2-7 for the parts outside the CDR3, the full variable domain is KAGVTQTPRYLIKTRGQQVTLSCSPISGHRSVSWYQQTPGQGLQFLFEYFSETQRNKGNFPGRFSGRQFSNSRSEMNVSTLELGDSALYLCASSLGGARYEQYFGPGTRLTVT.

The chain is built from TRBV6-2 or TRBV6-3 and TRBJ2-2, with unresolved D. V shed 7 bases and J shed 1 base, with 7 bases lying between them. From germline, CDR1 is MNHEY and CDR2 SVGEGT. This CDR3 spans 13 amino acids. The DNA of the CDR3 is TGTGCCAGCAAGGGCTTGAACACCGGGGAGCTGTTTTTT. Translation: CASKGLNTGELFF.

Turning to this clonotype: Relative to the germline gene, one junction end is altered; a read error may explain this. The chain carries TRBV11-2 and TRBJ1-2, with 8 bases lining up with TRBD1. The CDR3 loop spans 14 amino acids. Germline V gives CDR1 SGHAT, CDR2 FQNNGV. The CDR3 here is CAKGGQAVLDGYTF. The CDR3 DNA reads TGCGCTAAGGGGGGACAGGCGGTCCTCGATGGCTACACCTTC.

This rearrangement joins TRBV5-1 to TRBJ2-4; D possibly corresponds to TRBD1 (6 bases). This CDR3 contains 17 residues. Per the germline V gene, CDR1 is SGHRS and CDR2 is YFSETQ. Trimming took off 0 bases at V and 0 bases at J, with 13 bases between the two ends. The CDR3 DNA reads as TGCGCCAGCAGCTTGGATATGGGACACCTAGCCAAAAACATTCAGTACTTC. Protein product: CASSLDMGHLAKNIQYF.

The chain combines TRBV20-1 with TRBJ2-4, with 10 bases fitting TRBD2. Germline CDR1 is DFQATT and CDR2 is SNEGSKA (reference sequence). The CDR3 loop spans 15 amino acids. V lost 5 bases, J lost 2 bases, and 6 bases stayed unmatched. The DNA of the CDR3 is TGCAGTGCTGCGAGCGGGGGGGGGACCAAAAACATTCAGTACTTC. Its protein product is CSAASGGGTKNIQYF.

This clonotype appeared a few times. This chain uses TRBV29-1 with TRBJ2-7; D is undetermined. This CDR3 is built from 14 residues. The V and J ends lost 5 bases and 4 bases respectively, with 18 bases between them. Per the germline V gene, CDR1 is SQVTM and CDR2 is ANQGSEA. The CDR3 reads CSVKSVSTNYEQYF. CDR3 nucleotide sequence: TGCAGCGTTAAGTCAGTAAGCACAAATTACGAGCAGTACTTC.

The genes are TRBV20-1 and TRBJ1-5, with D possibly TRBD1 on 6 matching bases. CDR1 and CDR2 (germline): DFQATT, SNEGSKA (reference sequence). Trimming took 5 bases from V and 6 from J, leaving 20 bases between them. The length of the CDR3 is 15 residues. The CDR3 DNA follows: TGCAGTGCTGGGGGGGCGGGGACGGTCAGTCAGCCCCAGCATTTT. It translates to CSAGGAGTVSQPQHF.

CDR3 in amino acids: CATSDNDGYTF. The DNA of the CDR3 is TGTGCCACCAGTGACAACGACGGCTACACCTTC. V is TRBV24-1 and J is TRBJ1-2; D gene ambiguous. This CDR3 spans 11 amino acids. V lost 4 bases and J 8 bases, leaving 7 bases between the germline ends. Per the germline V gene, CDR1 is KGHDR and CDR2 is SFDVKD.

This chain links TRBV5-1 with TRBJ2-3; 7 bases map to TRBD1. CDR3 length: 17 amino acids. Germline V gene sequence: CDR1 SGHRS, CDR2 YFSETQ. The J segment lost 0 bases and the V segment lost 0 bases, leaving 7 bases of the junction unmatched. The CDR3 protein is CASSLEGTVSSTDTQYF. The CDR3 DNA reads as TGCGCCAGCAGCTTGGAAGGGACAGTCTCTAGCACAGATACGCAGTATTTT.

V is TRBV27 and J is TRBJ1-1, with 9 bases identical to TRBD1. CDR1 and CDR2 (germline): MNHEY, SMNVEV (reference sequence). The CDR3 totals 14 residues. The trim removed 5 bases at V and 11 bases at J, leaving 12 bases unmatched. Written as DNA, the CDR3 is TGTGCCAGCAGTGCCGGGACAGGGCGAAATTTTGCTTTCTTT. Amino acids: CASSAGTGRNFAFF.

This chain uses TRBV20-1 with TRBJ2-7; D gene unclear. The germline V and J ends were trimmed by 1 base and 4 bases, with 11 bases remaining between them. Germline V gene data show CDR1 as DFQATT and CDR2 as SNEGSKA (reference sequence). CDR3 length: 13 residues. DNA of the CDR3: TGCAGTGCTAGAGCCTCCATAGGGTACGAGCAGTACTTC. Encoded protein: CSARASIGYEQYF.

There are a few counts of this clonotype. CDR3 region: CSVAPGRGASYEQYF. The CDR3 nucleotides read TGCAGCGTTGCCCCCGGGCGTGGGGCCTCCTACGAGCAGTACTTC. The rearrangement joins TRBV29-1 to TRBJ2-7; the D gene is possibly TRBD1 (5 bases). The CDR3 length is 15 residues. The V end was cut by 4 bases, the J end by 0 bases, with 16 bases between. From germline, CDR1 is SQVTM and CDR2 ANQGSEA.

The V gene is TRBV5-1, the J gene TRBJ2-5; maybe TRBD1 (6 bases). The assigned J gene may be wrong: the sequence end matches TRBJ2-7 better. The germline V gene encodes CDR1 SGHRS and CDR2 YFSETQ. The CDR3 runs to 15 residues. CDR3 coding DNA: TGCGCCAGCAGCCTGACAACCGGGACACCCTACGAGCAGTACTTC. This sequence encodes CASSLTTGTPYEQYF.